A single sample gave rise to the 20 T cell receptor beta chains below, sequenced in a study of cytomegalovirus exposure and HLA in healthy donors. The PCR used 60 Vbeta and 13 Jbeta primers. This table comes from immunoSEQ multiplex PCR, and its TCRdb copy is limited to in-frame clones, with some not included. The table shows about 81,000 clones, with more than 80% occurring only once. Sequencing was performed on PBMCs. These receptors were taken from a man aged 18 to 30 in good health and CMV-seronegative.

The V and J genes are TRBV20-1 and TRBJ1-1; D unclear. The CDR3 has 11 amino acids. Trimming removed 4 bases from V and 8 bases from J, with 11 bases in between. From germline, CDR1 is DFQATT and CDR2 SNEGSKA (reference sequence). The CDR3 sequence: CSATGSFEAFF. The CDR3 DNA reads TGCAGTGCTACAGGATCGTTCGAAGCTTTCTTT.

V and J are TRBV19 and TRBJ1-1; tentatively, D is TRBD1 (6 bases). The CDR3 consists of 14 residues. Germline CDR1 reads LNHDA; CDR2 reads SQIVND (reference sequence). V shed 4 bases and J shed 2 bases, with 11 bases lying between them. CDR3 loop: CASSTRQVNTEAFF. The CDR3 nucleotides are TGTGCCAGTAGTACAAGACAGGTAAACACTGAAGCTTTCTTT. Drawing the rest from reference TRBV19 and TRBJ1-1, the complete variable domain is DGGITQSPKYLFRKEGQNVTLSCEQNLNHDAMYWYRQDPGQGLRLIYYSQIVNDFQKGDIAEGYSVSREKKESFPLTVTSAQKNPTAFYLCASSTRQVNTEAFFGQGTRLTVV.

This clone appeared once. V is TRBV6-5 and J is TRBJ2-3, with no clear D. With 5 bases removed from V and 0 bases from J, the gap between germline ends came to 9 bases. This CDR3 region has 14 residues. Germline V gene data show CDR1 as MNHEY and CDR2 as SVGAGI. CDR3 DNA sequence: TGTGCCAGCAGTAGAGCCGCCAGCACAGATACGCAGTATTTT. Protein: CASSRAASTDTQYF.

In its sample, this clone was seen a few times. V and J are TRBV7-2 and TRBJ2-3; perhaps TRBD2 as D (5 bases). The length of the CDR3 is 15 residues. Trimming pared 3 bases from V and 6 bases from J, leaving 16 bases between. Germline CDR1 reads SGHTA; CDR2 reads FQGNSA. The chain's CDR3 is CASSFLPGGGDTQYF. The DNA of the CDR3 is TGTGCCAGCAGCTTCCTCCCCGGAGGTGGTGATACGCAGTATTTT.

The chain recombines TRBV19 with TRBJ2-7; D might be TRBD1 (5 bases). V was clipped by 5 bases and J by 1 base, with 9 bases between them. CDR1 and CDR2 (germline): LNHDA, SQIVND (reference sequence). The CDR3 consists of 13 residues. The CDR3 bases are TGTGCCAGTAGTTATCAGGGTTCCTACGAGCAGTACTTC. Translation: CASSYQGSYEQYF.

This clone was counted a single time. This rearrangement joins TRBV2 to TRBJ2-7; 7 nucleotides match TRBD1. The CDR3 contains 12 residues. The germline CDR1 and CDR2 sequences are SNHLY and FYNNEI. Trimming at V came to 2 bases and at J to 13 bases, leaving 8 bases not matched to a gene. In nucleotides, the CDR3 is TGTGCCAGCAGTGAATCCGACAGGGATTGCTACTTC. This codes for CASSESDRDCYF.

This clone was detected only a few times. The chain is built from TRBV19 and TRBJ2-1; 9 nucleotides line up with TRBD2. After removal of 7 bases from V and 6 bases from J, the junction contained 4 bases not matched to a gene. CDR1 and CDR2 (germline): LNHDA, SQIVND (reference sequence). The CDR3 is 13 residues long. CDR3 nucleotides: TGTGCCAGTACCACGGGACTAGCCAATGAGCAGTTCTTC. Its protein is CASTTGLANEQFF.

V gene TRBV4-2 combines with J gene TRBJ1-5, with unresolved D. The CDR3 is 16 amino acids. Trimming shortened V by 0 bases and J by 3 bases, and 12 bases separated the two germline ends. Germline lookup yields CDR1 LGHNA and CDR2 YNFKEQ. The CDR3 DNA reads TGTGCCAGCAGCCAAGAGTTTCGGTCGTTCAATCAGCCCCAGCATTTT. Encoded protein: CASSQEFRSFNQPQHF.

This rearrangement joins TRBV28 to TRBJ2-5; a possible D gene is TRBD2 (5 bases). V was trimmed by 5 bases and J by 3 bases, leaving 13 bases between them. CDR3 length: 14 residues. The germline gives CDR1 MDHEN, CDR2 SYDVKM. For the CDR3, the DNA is TGTGCCAGCAGTCCCGGAGGATCTAAAGAGACCCAGTACTTC. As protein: CASSPGGSKETQYF. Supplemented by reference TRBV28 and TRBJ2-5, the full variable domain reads DVKVTQSSRYLVKRTGEKVFLECVQDMDHENMFWYRQDPGLGLRLIYFSYDVKMKEKGDIPEGYSVSREKKERFSLILESASTNQTSMYLCASSPGGSKETQYFGPGTRLLVL.

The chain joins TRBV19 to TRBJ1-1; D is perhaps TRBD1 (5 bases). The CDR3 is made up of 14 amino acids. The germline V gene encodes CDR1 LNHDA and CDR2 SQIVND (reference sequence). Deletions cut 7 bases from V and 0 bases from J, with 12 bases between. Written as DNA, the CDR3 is TGTGCCAGTACCGTGGGGCTCATGAACACTGAAGCTTTCTTT. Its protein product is CASTVGLMNTEAFF.

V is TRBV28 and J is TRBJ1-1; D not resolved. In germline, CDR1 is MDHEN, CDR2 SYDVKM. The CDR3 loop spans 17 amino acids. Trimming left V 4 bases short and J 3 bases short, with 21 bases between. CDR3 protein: CASSSPSFGVADTEAFF. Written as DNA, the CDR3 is TGTGCCAGCAGTTCACCCTCGTTCGGGGTGGCGGACACTGAAGCTTTCTTT. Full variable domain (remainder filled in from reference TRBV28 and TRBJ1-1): DVKVTQSSRYLVKRTGEKVFLECVQDMDHENMFWYRQDPGLGLRLIYFSYDVKMKEKGDIPEGYSVSREKKERFSLILESASTNQTSMYLCASSSPSFGVADTEAFFGQGTRLTVV.

The CDR3 sequence is CAQKGARVHQPQHF. Here the CDR3 DNA reads TGCGCGCAAAAGGGGGCGCGGGTACATCAGCCCCAGCATTTT. The chain combines TRBV5-1 with TRBJ1-5; 7 positions match TRBD1. The CDR3 is 14 residues long. The germline V gene encodes CDR1 SGHRS and CDR2 YFSETQ.

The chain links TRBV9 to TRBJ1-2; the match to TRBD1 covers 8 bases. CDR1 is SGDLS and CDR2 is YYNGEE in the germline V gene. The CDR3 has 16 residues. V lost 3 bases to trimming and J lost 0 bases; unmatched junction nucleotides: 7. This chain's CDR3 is CASSGQGTLANYGYTF. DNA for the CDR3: TGTGCCAGCAGCGGACAGGGGACCTTAGCTAACTATGGCTACACCTTC.

The CDR3 DNA sequence: TGTGCCAGTGGAGCGACAGGAGGCTATGGCTACACCTTC. This gives the protein CASGATGGYGYTF. The rearrangement joins TRBV19 to TRBJ1-2; D possibly corresponds to TRBD1 (6 bases). Per the germline V gene, CDR1 is LNHDA and CDR2 is SQIVND (reference sequence). The CDR3 is 13 amino acids. The ends were cut back, 8 bases at V and 4 bases at J, with 14 bases in the middle.

The CDR3, as DNA: TGTGCCAGCTCACCTCTTTCGCAGGGGACGTCCTACGAGCAGTACTTC. It encodes CASSPLSQGTSYEQYF. V gene TRBV18 combines with J gene TRBJ2-7; tentative D call: TRBD1 (6 bases). Trimming stripped 3 bases from V and 1 base from J, with 16 bases between. The CDR3 runs 16 residues. The germline CDR1 and CDR2 sequences are KGHSH and LQKENI.

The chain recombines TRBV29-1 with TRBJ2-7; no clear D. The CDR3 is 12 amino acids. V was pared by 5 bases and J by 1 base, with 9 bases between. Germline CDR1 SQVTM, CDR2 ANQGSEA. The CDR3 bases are TGCAGCGTTCTAAAGCCGTCCTACGAGCAGTACTTC. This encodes CSVLKPSYEQYF.

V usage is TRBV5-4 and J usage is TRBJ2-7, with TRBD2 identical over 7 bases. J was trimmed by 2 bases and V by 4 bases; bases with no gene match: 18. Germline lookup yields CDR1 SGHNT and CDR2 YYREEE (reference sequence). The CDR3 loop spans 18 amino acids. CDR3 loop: CASSTRRLGLPGTYEQYF. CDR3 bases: TGTGCCAGCAGCACGCGGCGACTGGGACTACCCGGTACCTACGAGCAGTACTTC.

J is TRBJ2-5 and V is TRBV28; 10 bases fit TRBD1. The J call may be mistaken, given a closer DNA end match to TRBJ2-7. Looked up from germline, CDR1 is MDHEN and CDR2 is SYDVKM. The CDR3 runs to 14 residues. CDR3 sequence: CASSGGQGVNEQYF. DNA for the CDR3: TGTGCCAGCAGTGGAGGACAGGGGGTCAACGAGCAGTACTTC.

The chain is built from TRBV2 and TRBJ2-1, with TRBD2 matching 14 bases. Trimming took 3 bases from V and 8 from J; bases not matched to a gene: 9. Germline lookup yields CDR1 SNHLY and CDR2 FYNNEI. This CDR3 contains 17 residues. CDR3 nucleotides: TGTGCCAGCAGTGATTCGGGACTAGCGGGAGTTCTTGATGAGCAGTTCTTC. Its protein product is CASSDSGLAGVLDEQFF.

The CDR3 DNA reads TGCGCCAGCACCCTTTCGGGCAGGGAAGAGACCCAGTACTTC. Translated: CASTLSGREETQYF. The chain uses TRBV5-1 and TRBJ2-5; possibly TRBD1 for D (5 bases). Trimming took 6 bases from V and 3 from J, leaving 15 bases between them. Germline V lookup: CDR1 SGHRS, CDR2 YFSETQ. The CDR3 length is 14 residues.